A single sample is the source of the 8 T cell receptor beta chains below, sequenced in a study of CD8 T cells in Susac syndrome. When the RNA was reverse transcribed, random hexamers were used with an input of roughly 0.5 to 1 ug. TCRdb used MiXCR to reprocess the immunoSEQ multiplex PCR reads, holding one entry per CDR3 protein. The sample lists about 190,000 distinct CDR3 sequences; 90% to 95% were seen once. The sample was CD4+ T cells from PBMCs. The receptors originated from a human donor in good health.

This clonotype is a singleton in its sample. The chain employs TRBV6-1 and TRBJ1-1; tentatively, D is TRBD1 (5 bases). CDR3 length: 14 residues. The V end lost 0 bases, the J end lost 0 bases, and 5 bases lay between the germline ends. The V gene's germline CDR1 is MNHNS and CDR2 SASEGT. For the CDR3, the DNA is TGTGCCAGCAGTGAAGCGGGGGTGAACACTGAAGCTTTCTTT. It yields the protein CASSEAGVNTEAFF.

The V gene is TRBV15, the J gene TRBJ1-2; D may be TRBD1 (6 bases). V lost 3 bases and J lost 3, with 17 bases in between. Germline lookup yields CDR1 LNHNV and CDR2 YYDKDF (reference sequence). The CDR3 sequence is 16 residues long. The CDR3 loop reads CATSRERGTVDYGYTF. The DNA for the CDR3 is TGTGCCACCAGCAGGGAAAGGGGGACCGTCGACTATGGCTACACCTTC.

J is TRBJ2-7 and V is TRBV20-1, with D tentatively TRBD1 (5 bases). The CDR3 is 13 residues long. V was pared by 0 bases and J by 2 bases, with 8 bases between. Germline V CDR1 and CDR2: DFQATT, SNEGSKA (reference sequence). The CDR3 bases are TGCAGTGCTAGAGATCAGGGAACCTACGAGCAGTACTTC. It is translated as CSARDQGTYEQYF.

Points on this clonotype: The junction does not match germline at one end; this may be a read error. CDR3 sequence: CASSFKLYDEQFF. CDR3 nucleotide sequence: TGCGCCAGCAGCTTTAAACTCTACGATGAGCAGTTCTTC. This chain joins TRBV5-1 and TRBJ2-1; D remains unclear. Germline V lookup: CDR1 SGHRS, CDR2 YFSETQ. The CDR3 extends over 13 amino acids.

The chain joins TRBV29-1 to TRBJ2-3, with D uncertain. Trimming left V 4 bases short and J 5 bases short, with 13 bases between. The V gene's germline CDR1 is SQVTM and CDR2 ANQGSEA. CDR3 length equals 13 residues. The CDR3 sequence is CSVGLQTLDTQYF. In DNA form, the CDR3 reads TGCAGCGTTGGGCTGCAGACTCTAGATACGCAGTATTTT.

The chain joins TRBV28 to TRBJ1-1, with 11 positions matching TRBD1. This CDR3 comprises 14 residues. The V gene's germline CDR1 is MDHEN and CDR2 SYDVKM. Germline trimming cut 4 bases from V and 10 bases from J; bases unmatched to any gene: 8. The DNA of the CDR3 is TGTGCCAGCAGTTCAAATGGCGGACAGGGGGCAGCTTTCTTT. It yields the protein CASSSNGGQGAAFF.

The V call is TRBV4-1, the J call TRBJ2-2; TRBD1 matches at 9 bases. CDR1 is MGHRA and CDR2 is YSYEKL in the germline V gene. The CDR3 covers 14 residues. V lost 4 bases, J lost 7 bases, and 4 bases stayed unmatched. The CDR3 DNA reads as TGCGCCAGCAGCCGGGACAGGGAAAGCGGGGAGCTGTTTTTT. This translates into CASSRDRESGELFF.

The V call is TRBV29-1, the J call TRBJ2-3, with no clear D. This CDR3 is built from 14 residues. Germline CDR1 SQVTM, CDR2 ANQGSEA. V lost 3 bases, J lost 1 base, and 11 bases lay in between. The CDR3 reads CSVDEGFGTDTQYF. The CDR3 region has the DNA TGCAGCGTTGATGAAGGGTTTGGCACAGATACGCAGTATTTT.